Listed below are T cell receptor beta chains from one sample, sequenced in a study of control samples from healthy donors and cancer patients. The repertoire was sequenced with immunoSEQ multiplex PCR; TCRdb's copy has only in-frame clones and lacks some. Of about 150,000 clones detected, 94% appear once; the ten largest clones hold 8.5%. The material sequenced was blood. These receptors originate from a woman between 40 and 50 years old in good health. Each CDR3 is given with its conserved first and last residue. Fields, in order: J gene, V gene, clone size, D gene, CDR3 protein, CDR3 DNA. A D gene is named only where the DNA matches it firmly. For some rows the clone size is stated as once, few or many, or as a class when expanded; others skip it.

TRBJ2-7	TRBV7-2	NA	NA	CASSLWGIYEQYF	TGTGCCAGCAGCTTATGGGGGATCTACGAGCAGTACTTC
TRBJ1-4	TRBV14	NA	NA	CASSQASRTLGKLFF	TGTGCCAGCAGCCAAGCTAGCAGGACTCTGGGAAAACTGTTTTTT
TRBJ2-5	TRBV11-2	NA	TRBD2	CASSPVPRRGAQYF	TGTGCCAGCAGCCCAGTACCCCGGCGGGGGGCCCAGTACTTC
TRBJ1-2	TRBV7-2	NA	NA	CASSLDRLGGYTF	TGTGCCAGCAGCTTAGACAGGTTGGGAGGCTACACCTTC
TRBJ1-5	TRBV30	NA	TRBD1	CAWTRPGGESNQPQHF	TGTGCCTGGACCAGGCCAGGGGGCGAGAGCAATCAGCCCCAGCATTTT
TRBJ1-6	TRBV3-1/TRBV3-2	NA	NA	CASSQEGAGSNSPLHF	TGTGCCAGCAGCCAAGAGGGGGCCGGGAGTAATTCACCCCTCCACTTT
TRBJ1-1	TRBV20-1	NA	NA	CSASPREGEAFF	TGCAGTGCTAGTCCCAGGGAGGGTGAAGCTTTCTTT
TRBJ1-1	TRBV10-1	NA	NA	CATSDSLNTEAFF	TGCGCCACCTCGGACAGCCTGAACACTGAAGCTTTCTTT
TRBJ1-5	TRBV29-1	NA	TRBD1	CSVGQGLLQPQHF	TGCAGCGTCGGACAGGGGTTACTTCAGCCCCAGCATTTT
TRBJ1-1	TRBV3-1/TRBV3-2	once	NA	CASSQVTGSEAFF	TGTGCCAGCAGCCAAGTAACGGGCTCTGAAGCTTTCTTT
TRBJ2-2	TRBV7-8	NA	NA	CASRGTTGELFF	TGTGCCTCACGTGGGACAACCGGGGAGCTGTTTTTT
TRBJ2-4	TRBV7-9	once	NA	CASSLGELLAKNIQYF	TGTGCCAGCAGCTTAGGGGAGTTGCTAGCCAAAAACATTCAGTACTTC
TRBJ2-1	TRBV2	NA	TRBD2	CASRDHSGGNNEQFF	TGTGCCAGCAGGGATCATAGCGGGGGGAACAATGAGCAGTTCTTC